The 18 T cell receptor beta chains in this list originate from one sample, sequenced in a study of T cell responses to AZD1222 COVID-19 vaccine. Method: immunoSEQ multiplex PCR; TCRdb's copy keeps in-frame clones and lacks some. The table shows 180,000 or so clones, with 90% to 95% occurring only once. Sequences were derived from peripheral blood, sampled 28 days after the second dose of the MenACWY control vaccine. Every receptor here comes from an adult who received the MenACWY meningococcal vaccine as a control.

Notes on this clone: Distinct nucleotide sequences in the sample also encode this CDR3. V gene TRBV7-2 combines with J gene TRBJ1-4, with 7 bases matching TRBD1. With V trimmed by 3 bases and J by 3 bases, 4 bases remained unmatched. The CDR3 runs to 15 residues. Germline CDR1 is SGHTA and CDR2 is FQGNSA. CDR3 DNA sequence: TGTGCCAGCAGCTTGGAGGGGGCCCCTAATGAAAAACTGTTTTTT. This gives the protein CASSLEGAPNEKLFF.

The rearrangement uses TRBV5-4 and TRBJ2-1; TRBD2 aligns across 10 bases. The trim removed 6 bases at V and 8 bases at J, leaving 11 bases unmatched. Germline loops: CDR1 SGHNT, CDR2 YYREEE (reference sequence). The CDR3 sequence is 15 residues long. CDR3 DNA sequence: TGTGCCAGCAACCTAGCGGGGGTCAATGTCGATGAGCAGTTCTTC. As protein: CASNLAGVNVDEQFF.

The rearrangement joins TRBV2 to TRBJ1-2; 9 positions match TRBD1. CDR1 is SNHLY, CDR2 FYNNEI, per germline. The J segment lost 4 bases and the V segment lost 6 bases, leaving 3 bases of the junction unmatched. CDR3 length equals 13 residues. In DNA, the CDR3 is TGTGCCAGCAGCCCGGGACAGGGCTATGGCTACACCTTC. Translated, it gives CASSPGQGYGYTF.

This clone occurred once. The rearrangement uses TRBV28 and TRBJ1-5, with unresolved D. CDR3 length: 14 residues. Germline V gives CDR1 MDHEN, CDR2 SYDVKM. Trimming stripped 2 bases from V and 6 bases from J, with 11 bases between. CDR3 DNA sequence: TGTGCCAGCAGTTTACAGCGTTTCGGTCAGCCCCAGCATTTT. This sequence encodes CASSLQRFGQPQHF. Combining the CDR3 with reference TRBV28 and TRBJ1-5 gives the whole variable domain DVKVTQSSRYLVKRTGEKVFLECVQDMDHENMFWYRQDPGLGLRLIYFSYDVKMKEKGDIPEGYSVSREKKERFSLILESASTNQTSMYLCASSLQRFGQPQHFGDGTRLSIL.

This clone was detected once. The chain combines TRBV5-4 with TRBJ2-2, with 11 bases matching TRBD2. The CDR3 totals 15 residues. Trimming took 4 bases from V and 6 from J; bases not matched to a gene: 5. In germline, CDR1 is SGHNT, CDR2 YYREEE (reference sequence). This chain's CDR3 is CASSPSGGRAGELFF. Here the CDR3 DNA reads TGTGCCAGCAGCCCTAGCGGGGGGCGGGCCGGGGAGCTGTTTTTT.

This chain joins TRBV5-1 and TRBJ2-3; 8 nucleotides align to TRBD2. With V trimmed by 3 bases and J by 0 bases, 12 bases remained unmatched. Germline V gives CDR1 SGHRS, CDR2 YFSETQ. The CDR3 sequence is 18 residues long. This CDR3 reads CASSSAAGGPRSTDTQYF. The CDR3 nucleotides are TGCGCCAGCAGCTCTGCTGCGGGGGGTCCTAGGAGCACAGATACGCAGTATTTT. The entire variable domain, with the rest obtained from reference TRBV5-1 and TRBJ2-3, is as follows: KAGVTQTPRYLIKTRGQQVTLSCSPISGHRSVSWYQQTPGQGLQFLFEYFSETQRNKGNFPGRFSGRQFSNSRSEMNVSTLELGDSALYLCASSSAAGGPRSTDTQYFGPGTRLTVL.

The chain has TRBV28 and TRBJ1-4; the D gene is possibly TRBD1 (5 bases). The CDR3 is 14 amino acids. V lost 7 bases to trimming and J lost 0 bases, with 9 bases between them. The germline gives CDR1 MDHEN, CDR2 SYDVKM. CDR3 nucleotide sequence: TGTGCCAGCAAAGACAGTGCAACTAATGAAAAACTGTTTTTT. Its translation is CASKDSATNEKLFF.

The chain joins TRBV3-1 (or the pseudogene TRBV3-2) to TRBJ2-4; 7 bases map to TRBD2. Germline V CDR1 and CDR2: LGHDT, YNNKEL (reference sequence). V was pared by 4 bases and J by 3 bases, with 6 bases of the junction left unmatched. The CDR3 consists of 15 residues. This CDR3 is CASSLQSGVKNIQYF. DNA for the CDR3: TGTGCCAGCAGCCTCCAGAGCGGGGTCAAAAACATTCAGTACTTC.

The rearrangement uses TRBV24-1 and TRBJ1-4; possible D gene TRBD1, 5 bases. Trimming removed 2 bases from V and 1 base from J, with 13 bases in between. The length of the CDR3 is 17 residues. Germline V gene data show CDR1 as KGHDR and CDR2 as SFDVKD. CDR3 DNA: TGTGCCACCAGTGATTGGTGGACACCGGGAACTAATGAAAAACTGTTTTTT. This encodes CATSDWWTPGTNEKLFF.

V usage is TRBV5-6 and J usage is TRBJ2-1, with 9 bases lining up with TRBD1. V was clipped by 3 bases and J by 5 bases; unmatched bases: 6. Per the germline V gene, CDR1 is SGHDT and CDR2 is YYEEEE. The length of the CDR3 is 15 residues. CDR3 sequence (DNA): TGTGCCAGCAGCTCGGACAGGGGTCGAGACAATGAGCAGTTCTTC. Amino acids: CASSSDRGRDNEQFF.

The gene calls are TRBV19 and TRBJ2-3; TRBD2 is a possible D gene (6 bases). The CDR3 loop spans 12 amino acids. Per germline, CDR1 LNHDA and CDR2 SQIVND (reference sequence). Trimming took off 3 bases at V and 5 bases at J, with 6 bases between the two ends. The CDR3 nucleotides read TGTGCCAGTAGTATCGGGGGAGATACGCAGTATTTT. Amino acid sequence: CASSIGGDTQYF.

The rearrangement uses TRBV6-5 and TRBJ1-5; D remains unclear. Trimming stripped 4 bases from V and 5 bases from J, with 12 bases between. Germline V lookup: CDR1 MNHEY, CDR2 SVGAGI. The CDR3 totals 14 residues. The CDR3 DNA reads TGTGCCAGCAGTTCGCGCAGGCGCGATCAGCCCCAGCATTTT. Amino acids: CASSSRRRDQPQHF.

This clone appeared once. This rearrangement joins TRBV5-1 to TRBJ2-3, with 14 bases matching TRBD2. Germline CDR1 reads SGHRS; CDR2 reads YFSETQ. The CDR3 is made up of 17 amino acids. The ends lost 5 bases at V and 0 bases at J; junction bases unmatched: 5. In DNA form, the CDR3 reads TGCGCCAGCAGGGGACTAGCGGGGGTTTCTAGCACAGATACGCAGTATTTT. This gives the protein CASRGLAGVSSTDTQYF. Complete variable domain (other parts from reference TRBV5-1 and TRBJ2-3): KAGVTQTPRYLIKTRGQQVTLSCSPISGHRSVSWYQQTPGQGLQFLFEYFSETQRNKGNFPGRFSGRQFSNSRSEMNVSTLELGDSALYLCASRGLAGVSSTDTQYFGPGTRLTVL.

This chain uses TRBV18 with TRBJ2-3; tentatively, D is TRBD1 (5 bases). In germline, CDR1 is KGHSH, CDR2 LQKENI. V was cut by 3 bases and J by 2 bases, with 12 bases left in between. There are 15 residues in the CDR3. DNA of the CDR3: TGTGCCAGCTCACCGGACGGCAGGGCCACAGATACGCAGTATTTT. As protein: CASSPDGRATDTQYF.

In this sample, this clone turned up once. The V call is TRBV30, the J call TRBJ1-6; a weak D match, TRBD1 (5 bases). CDR3 length equals 13 residues. The germline V gene has CDR1 GTSNPN and CDR2 SVGIG (reference sequence). Trimming took off 1 base at V and 10 bases at J, with 11 bases between the two ends. CDR3 in amino acids: CAWSDRLSSPLHF. Here the CDR3 DNA reads TGTGCCTGGAGTGACAGGCTCTCATCACCCCTCCACTTT. Using reference TRBV30 and TRBJ1-6 for the parts outside the CDR3, the full variable domain is SQTIHQWPATLVQPVGSPLSLECTVEGTSNPNLYWYRQAAGRGLQLLFYSVGIGQISSEVPQNLSASRPQDRQFILSSKKLLLSDSGFYLCAWSDRLSSPLHFGNGTRLTVT.

This clone was seen a handful of times. V and J are TRBV19 and TRBJ1-5; 7 bases map to TRBD1. Trimming at V came to 6 bases and at J to 2 bases, leaving 4 bases not matched to a gene. Germline values: CDR1 LNHDA, CDR2 SQIVND (reference sequence). The CDR3 length is 14 residues. This CDR3 reads CASSLTGGNQPQHF. The CDR3 region has the DNA TGTGCCAGTAGCCTTACAGGGGGCAATCAGCCCCAGCATTTT.

The chain recombines TRBV7-2 with TRBJ1-2; weak D call: TRBD1 (5 bases). The CDR3 spans 15 residues. The V gene lost 5 bases and the J gene lost 4 bases, with 17 bases spanning the gap. Germline V CDR1 and CDR2: SGHTA, FQGNSA. Here the CDR3 reads CASSLTPARGYGYTF. As DNA, the CDR3 is TGTGCCAGCAGCCTAACCCCAGCGAGGGGCTATGGCTACACCTTC.

This chain joins TRBV6-6 and TRBJ1-5; 9 bases are shared with TRBD1. CDR1 MNHNY and CDR2 SVGAGI come from the germline V gene (reference sequence). The length of the CDR3 is 15 residues. The V segment lost 6 bases and the J segment 4 bases; nucleotides outside the gene matches: 7. Here the CDR3 reads CASSPGQGRNQPQHF. The CDR3 nucleotides are TGTGCCAGCAGCCCGGGACAGGGCCGTAATCAGCCCCAGCATTTT.